This passage covers 5 T cell receptor beta chains from one sample sequenced in a study of cytomegalovirus exposure and HLA in healthy donors. The PCR was carried out with 60 Vbeta primers and 13 Jbeta primers. Sequencing used immunoSEQ multiplex PCR; TCRdb keeps in-frame clones, though not all of them. The table shows about 190,000 clones, with approximately 81% occurring only once. Sequencing was done on a sample of PBMCs. The receptors here all came from a boy between 10 and 17 years old in good health and CMV-seronegative.

The chain is built from TRBV6-1 and TRBJ2-3; 7 positions agree with TRBD2. The junction had 5 bases not matched to a gene; V was cut back by 5 bases and J by 0 bases. CDR3 length: 15 residues. Germline lookup yields CDR1 MNHNS and CDR2 SASEGT. CDR3: CASSPSGISTDTQYF. CDR3 DNA sequence: TGTGCCAGCAGTCCAAGCGGGATCAGCACAGATACGCAGTATTTT.

The V and J genes are TRBV28 and TRBJ2-7, with 9 bases identical to TRBD2. The CDR3 spans 14 residues. V was clipped by 2 bases and J by 2 bases; unmatched bases: 1. The germline CDR1 and CDR2 sequences are MDHEN and SYDVKM. The CDR3 sequence is CASSLAGGTYEQYF. In DNA, the CDR3 is TGTGCCAGCAGTTTAGCGGGAGGGACCTACGAGCAGTACTTC.

The chain joins TRBV5-1 to TRBJ2-7; 14 bases are shared with TRBD2. This CDR3 contains 17 residues. V lost 5 bases, J lost 3 bases, and 10 bases stayed unmatched. The germline V gene has CDR1 SGHRS and CDR2 YFSETQ. Here the CDR3 reads CASRAGTSGSKVYEQYF. Here the CDR3 DNA reads TGCGCCAGCAGGGCCGGGACTAGCGGGAGTAAGGTCTACGAGCAGTACTTC.

As to this clone: One end of the junction is discordant with germline, which a read error may explain. The chain uses TRBV7-9 and TRBJ2-1, with D perhaps matching TRBD2 (6 bases). Germline loops: CDR1 SEHNR, CDR2 FQNEAQ (reference sequence). The CDR3 runs to 12 residues. The chain's CDR3 is CSSSPGVPEQFF. DNA for the CDR3: TGTTCCAGCAGCCCGGGGGTGCCTGAGCAGTTCTTC.

The chain recombines TRBV7-2 with TRBJ2-7; D unresolved. In germline, CDR1 is SGHTA, CDR2 FQGNSA. The V gene lost 1 base and the J gene lost 5 bases, with 3 bases spanning the gap. The CDR3 spans 11 residues. This chain's CDR3 is CASSLEHEQYF. For the CDR3, the DNA is TGTGCCAGCAGCTTAGAGCACGAGCAGTACTTC.